This record looks at one T cell receptor beta chain sequence and its context. In germline, CDR1 is SGHDT, CDR2 YYEEEE. This CDR3 has 13 residues. Trimming removed 3 bases at V and 3 bases at J, with 8 bases between. This record belongs to a study of STAT5B mutations in CD4+ large granular lymphocyte leukemia. Original analysis: A productive frequency of 2.59 x 10-5 was the lowest detectable. Using immunoSEQ multiplex PCR, the repertoire was profiled, and TCRdb retains in-frame clones only, with some absent. V and J calls plus clone size are reproduced from that table; the DNA served to infer D and trimming. The data show tens of thousands of clones, with more than 75% seen just once and roughly 2% held by the top ten.

This receptor was identified in a human donor in good health. Sequences were obtained from CD4+ T cells from blood buffy coats. This rearrangement joins TRBV5-6 to TRBJ2-3; D might be TRBD1 (5 bases). The DNA of the CDR3 is TGTGCCAGCAGCTCAAGACAGACAGATACGCAGTATTTT. Translating it yields CASSSRQTDTQYF. Full variable domain (outside the CDR3, taken from reference TRBV5-6 and TRBJ2-3): DAGVTQSPTHLIKTRGQQVTLRCSPKSGHDTVSWYQQALGQGPQFIFQYYEEEERQRGNFPDRFSGHQFPNYSSELNVNALLLGDSALYLCASSSRQTDTQYFGPGTRLTVL.